This TCR beta chain was sequenced during a study of blood T cells in healthy people across ages. This clonotype has more than one count but fewer than ten. It was with a sample-barcoded 5' primer and a J-beta primer mix that a second PCR of roughly 7 to 12 cycles was run. TCRdb re-called the 5' RACE reads through MiXCR, storing one row per CDR3 protein. Of approximately 780,000 distinct CDR3 sequences listed, 20% to 30% are singletons. V was shortened by 1 base and J by 2 bases, with 9 bases between the two germline ends. Germline V gene data show CDR1 as DFQATT and CDR2 as SNEGSKA (reference sequence). The CDR3 spans 14 residues. These data were likewise used in another study, on T cells of mothers and their children.

This TCR derives from a boy between 10 and 17 years old in good health. Material for sequencing was blood. The chain links TRBV20-1 to TRBJ1-5; D call uncertain. CDR3 protein: CSARVAGRNQPQHF. The CDR3 nucleotides are TGCAGTGCTAGAGTAGCCGGGCGCAATCAGCCCCAGCATTTT.